This T cell receptor beta chain is drawn from a study of post-analysis software for immune sequencing data (dated by TCRdb to about 2015). Regarding the complete study: Recorded disease courses included relapsing-remitting, secondary progressive and progressive-relapsing multiple sclerosis, with some patients lacking subtype annotation. The patient repertoires were set against under 12 previously published healthy control repertoires from donors whose ages ranged from about 6 to 25 years. A subset of samples was prepared in parallel using single-end sample barcoding, then pooled and co-amplified after Illumina adapter ligation.

The junction shows trimming of 2 bases on V and 2 bases on J, and the gene matches do not reach 8 bases of it. Measured from the cysteine to the phenylalanine, the CDR3 is 17 residues long. The CDR3 DNA has 51 bases and is translated from base 1. The CDR1 and CDR2 encoded by the germline V gene are MDHEN and SYDVKM. On the study overall, not on this receptor specifically: Roughly 5 TRBV segments, including TRBV5-6, TRBV5-1 and TRBV20-1, were significantly more frequent in patients than controls. Significantly lower normalized Chao1 diversity was found in multiple sclerosis patients than in controls, suggesting substantial peripheral T-cell clonal expansion. The multiple sclerosis patient group was slightly younger than the control group. Direct clustering with F measure revealed strong co-clustering of samples prepared in the same batch, which led to a batch-effect correction.

The library was obtained by PCR. Sequencing used an Illumina HiSeq 2500. To reduce PCR and sequencing biases, unique molecular identifiers were built into the TCR beta cDNA libraries. Per 1 to 10 million input T cells, approximately 500,000 cDNA molecules were obtained, such that each molecule approximated one T cell. The patient libraries were prepared and sequenced using the same protocol as the earlier healthy control dataset. Within a given batch, samples were prepared together, multiplexed and sequenced on the same HiSeq lane. On the study's bioinformatics: Raw barcoded reads were processed with MIGEC, and single-read molecular identifier groups were discarded before consensus assembly and CDR3 extraction. Clonotype tables were post-analysed with VDJtools, and diversity was normalized by down-sampling all datasets to the smallest sample size. In repertoire overlap clustering, CDR3 amino acid sequences, but not nucleotide sequences, were matched to correct batch-related cross-sample contamination. Clones were called with MiXCR by TCRdb after fastp trimmed the public reads at Q25, and only in-frame beta chains were retained. Rows merge per CDR3 protein into single entries with the most common DNA and genes. The authors' filters were not applied to this entry. The sample contains 350,000 to 500,000 distinct CDR3 sequences, roughly 40% of them found a single time. 7.5% to 8.5% of the sample is in the top ten clones.

Note on this clonotype: Its cognate antigen has yet to be identified. Per-base quality was not reported, and no clone a single base away is much larger than it.

TCR beta repertoires were profiled from peripheral blood of some 13 young patients with multiple sclerosis to demonstrate the VDJtools post-analysis software. The patients with multiple sclerosis were children and adolescents between roughly 6 and 16 years of age. This clonotype originated in a girl aged 2 to 9 with multiple sclerosis. The sequence is built from TRBV28 and TRBJ2-5; TRBD2 fits 10 bases in the junction. Sequenced material: blood. The CDR3 protein is CASSLGASGGPQETQYF. The nucleotides are TGTGCCAGCAGTTTAGGGGCTAGCGGGGGTCCGCAAGAGACCCAGTACTTC.